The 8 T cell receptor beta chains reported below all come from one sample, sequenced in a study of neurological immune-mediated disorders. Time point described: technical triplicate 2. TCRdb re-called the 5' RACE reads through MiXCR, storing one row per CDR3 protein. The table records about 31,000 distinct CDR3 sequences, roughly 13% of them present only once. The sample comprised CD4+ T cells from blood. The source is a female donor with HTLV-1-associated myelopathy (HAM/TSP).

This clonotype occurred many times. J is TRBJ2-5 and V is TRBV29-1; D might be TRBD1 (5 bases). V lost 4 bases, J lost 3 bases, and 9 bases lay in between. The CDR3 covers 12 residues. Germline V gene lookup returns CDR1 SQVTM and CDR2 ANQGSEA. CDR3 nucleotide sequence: TGCAGCGTTGGGGTCAGGGAAGAGACCCAGTACTTC. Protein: CSVGVREETQYF.

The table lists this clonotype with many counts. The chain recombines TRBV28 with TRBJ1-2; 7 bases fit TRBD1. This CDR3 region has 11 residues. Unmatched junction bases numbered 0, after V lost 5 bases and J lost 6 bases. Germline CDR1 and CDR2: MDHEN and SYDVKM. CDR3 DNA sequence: TGTGCCAGCAGTGACAGGGATGGCTACACCTTC. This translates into CASSDRDGYTF.

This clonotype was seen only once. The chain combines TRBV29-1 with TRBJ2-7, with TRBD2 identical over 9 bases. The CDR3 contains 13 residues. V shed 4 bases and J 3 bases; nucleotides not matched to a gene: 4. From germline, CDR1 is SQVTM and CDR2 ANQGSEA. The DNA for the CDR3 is TGCAGCGTTGGTCGCGGGGGGGACTACGAGCAGTACTTC. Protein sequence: CSVGRGGDYEQYF.

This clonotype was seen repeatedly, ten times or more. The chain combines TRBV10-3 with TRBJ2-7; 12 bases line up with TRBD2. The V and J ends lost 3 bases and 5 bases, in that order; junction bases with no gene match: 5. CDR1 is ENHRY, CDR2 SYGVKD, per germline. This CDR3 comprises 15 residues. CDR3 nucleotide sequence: TGTGCCATCAGTGACCCGACTAGCGGGAGAAACGAGCAGTACTTC. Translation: CAISDPTSGRNEQYF.

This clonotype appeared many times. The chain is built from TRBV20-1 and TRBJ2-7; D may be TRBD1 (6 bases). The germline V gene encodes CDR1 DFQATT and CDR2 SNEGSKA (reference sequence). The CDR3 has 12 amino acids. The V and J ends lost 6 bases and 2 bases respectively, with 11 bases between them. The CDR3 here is CSAGGSPYEQYF. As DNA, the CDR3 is TGCAGTGCAGGGGGATCCCCCTACGAGCAGTACTTC.

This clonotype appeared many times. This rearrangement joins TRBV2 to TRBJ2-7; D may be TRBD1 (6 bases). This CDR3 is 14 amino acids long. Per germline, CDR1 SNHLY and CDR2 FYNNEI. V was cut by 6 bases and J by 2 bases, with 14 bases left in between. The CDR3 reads CASRLQGNTYEQYF. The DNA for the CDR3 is TGTGCCAGCAGGTTACAGGGAAACACCTACGAGCAGTACTTC.

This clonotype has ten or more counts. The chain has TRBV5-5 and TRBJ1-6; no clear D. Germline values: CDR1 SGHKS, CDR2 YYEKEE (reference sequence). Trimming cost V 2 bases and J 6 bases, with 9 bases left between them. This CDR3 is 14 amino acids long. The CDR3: CASSFQEINSPLHF. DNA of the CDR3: TGTGCCAGCAGCTTTCAGGAGATTAATTCACCCCTCCACTTT.

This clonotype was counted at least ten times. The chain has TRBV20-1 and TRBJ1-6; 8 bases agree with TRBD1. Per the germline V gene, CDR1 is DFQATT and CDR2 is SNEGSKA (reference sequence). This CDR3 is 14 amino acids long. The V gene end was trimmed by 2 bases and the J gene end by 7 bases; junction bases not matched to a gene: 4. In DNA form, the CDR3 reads TGCAGTGCTAGAACCGCAGGGGGCAATTCACCCCTCCACTTT. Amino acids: CSARTAGGNSPLHF.